This passage covers 7 T cell receptor beta chains from one sample sequenced in a study of blood T cell repertoires in COVID-19. Profiling relied on immunoSEQ multiplex PCR, and the TCRdb table lists in-frame clones only, not all of them. The data hold approximately 250,000 clones, with 88% observed a single time. The sample was PBMCs or T cells enriched from blood (not recorded which). All receptors derive from a woman between 40 and 50 years old with acute COVID-19.

The V and J genes are TRBV5-1 and TRBJ1-3, with 9 bases fitting TRBD1. The CDR3 length is 18 residues. J lost 0 bases, V lost 0 bases, and 7 bases had no gene match. Per germline, CDR1 SGHRS and CDR2 YFSETQ. CDR3 DNA sequence: TGCGCCAGCAGCTTGGTCGGGGGACAGGGCGCCTCTGGAAACACCATATATTTT. This encodes CASSLVGGQGASGNTIYF.

The rearrangement uses TRBV21-1 and TRBJ1-1. TRBV21-1 is assigned pseudogene status. The CDR3 sequence is 14 residues long. The DNA of the CDR3 is TGTGCCAGCAGCAAAAGGAGGGTAAACACTGAAGCTTTCTTT. Protein sequence: CASSKRRVNTEAFF.

The CDR3 loop reads CASSVEGRGNEKLFF. CDR3 DNA: TGTGCCAGCAGCGTAGAGGGGCGGGGGAATGAAAAACTGTTTTTT. The rearrangement uses TRBV9 and TRBJ1-4, with D perhaps matching TRBD1 (5 bases). The CDR3 runs 15 residues. Per the germline V gene, CDR1 is SGDLS and CDR2 is YYNGEE. Trimming removed 0 bases from V and 5 bases from J, with 11 bases in between.

The V gene is TRBV6-5, the J gene TRBJ1-3; D uncertain. CDR1 and CDR2 (germline): MNHEY, SVGAGI. CDR3 length: 13 amino acids. V lost 6 bases and J lost 4, with 10 bases in between. The CDR3 DNA is TGTGCCAGCAGACATCCACAGGGAAACACCATATATTTT. Its translation: CASRHPQGNTIYF.

V usage is TRBV11-3 and J usage is TRBJ2-5, with 8 positions matching TRBD2. The ends lost 6 bases at V and 5 bases at J; junction bases unmatched: 14. CDR1 and CDR2 from the germline V gene are SGHNT and YENEEA. This CDR3 comprises 16 residues. The CDR3: CASSSTSGWGLETQYF. Here the CDR3 DNA reads TGTGCCAGCAGTTCAACTAGCGGTTGGGGTCTGGAGACCCAGTACTTC.

J is TRBJ1-1 and V is TRBV12-5; D call uncertain. The CDR3 is 13 amino acids. The V gene's germline CDR1 is LGHNT and CDR2 FRNRAP. Trimming left V 5 bases short and J 1 base short, with 8 bases between. CDR3 in amino acids: CASGLTRNTEAFF. For the CDR3, the DNA is TGTGCTAGTGGTCTCACGAGGAACACTGAAGCTTTCTTT.

This chain links TRBV6-5 with TRBJ1-2; TRBD1 aligns across 7 bases. Germline V CDR1 and CDR2: MNHEY, SVGAGI. The V and J ends lost 6 bases and 5 bases, in that order; junction bases with no gene match: 9. The length of the CDR3 is 14 residues. CDR3 sequence reads: CASRQPGQRYGYTF. The CDR3 DNA follows: TGTGCCAGCAGACAGCCGGGACAGCGATATGGCTACACCTTC.